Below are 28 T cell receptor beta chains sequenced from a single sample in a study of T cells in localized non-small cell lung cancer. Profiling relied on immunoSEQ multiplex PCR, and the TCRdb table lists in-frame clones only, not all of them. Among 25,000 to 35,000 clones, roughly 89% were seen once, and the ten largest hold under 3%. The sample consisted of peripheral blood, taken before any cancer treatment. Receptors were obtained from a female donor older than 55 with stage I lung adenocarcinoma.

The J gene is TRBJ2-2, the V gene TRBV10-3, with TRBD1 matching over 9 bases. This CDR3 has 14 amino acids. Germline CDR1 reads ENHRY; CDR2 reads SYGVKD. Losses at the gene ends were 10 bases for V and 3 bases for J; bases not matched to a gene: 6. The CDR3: CATTGGRDTGELFF. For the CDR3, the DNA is TGTGCCACCACAGGGGGCCGGGACACCGGGGAGCTGTTTTTT.

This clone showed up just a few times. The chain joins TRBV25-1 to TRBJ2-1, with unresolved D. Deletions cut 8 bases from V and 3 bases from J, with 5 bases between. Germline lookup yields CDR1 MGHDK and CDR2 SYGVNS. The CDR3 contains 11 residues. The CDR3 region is CASQLYNEQFF. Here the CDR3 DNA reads TGTGCCAGCCAACTCTACAATGAGCAGTTCTTC.

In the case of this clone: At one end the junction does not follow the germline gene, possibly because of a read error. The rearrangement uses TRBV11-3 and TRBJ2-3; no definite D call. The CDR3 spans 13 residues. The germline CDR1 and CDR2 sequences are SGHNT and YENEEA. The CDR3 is CASSLGLQDTQYF. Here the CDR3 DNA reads TGTGCCAGCAGTTTAGGCCTTCAGGATACGCAGTATTTT.

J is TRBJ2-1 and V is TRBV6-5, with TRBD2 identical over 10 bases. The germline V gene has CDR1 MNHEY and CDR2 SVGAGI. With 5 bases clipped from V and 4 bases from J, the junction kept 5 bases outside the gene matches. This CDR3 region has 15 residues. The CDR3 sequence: CASSTPTSGYNEQFF. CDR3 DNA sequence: TGTGCCAGCAGTACCCCGACTAGCGGGTACAATGAGCAGTTCTTC.

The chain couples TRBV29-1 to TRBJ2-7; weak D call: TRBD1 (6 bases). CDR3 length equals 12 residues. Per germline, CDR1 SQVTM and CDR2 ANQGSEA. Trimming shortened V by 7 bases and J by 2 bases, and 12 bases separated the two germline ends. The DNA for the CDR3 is TGCAGCGCCCAAGGACAGCCCTACGAGCAGTACTTC. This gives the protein CSAQGQPYEQYF.

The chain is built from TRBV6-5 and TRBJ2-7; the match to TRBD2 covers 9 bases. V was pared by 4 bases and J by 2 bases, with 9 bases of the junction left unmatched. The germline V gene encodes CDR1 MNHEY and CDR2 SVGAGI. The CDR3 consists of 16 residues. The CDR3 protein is CASSWGGRASAYEQYF. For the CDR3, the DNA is TGTGCCAGCAGTTGGGGCGGGAGGGCCTCGGCCTACGAGCAGTACTTC.

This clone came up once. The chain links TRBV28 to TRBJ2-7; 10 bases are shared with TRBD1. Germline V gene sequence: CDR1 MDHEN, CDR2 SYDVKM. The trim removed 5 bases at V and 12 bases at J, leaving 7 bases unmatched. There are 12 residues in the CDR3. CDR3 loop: CASSLTGGARYF. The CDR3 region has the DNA TGTGCCAGCAGTCTGACAGGGGGCGCACGGTACTTC.

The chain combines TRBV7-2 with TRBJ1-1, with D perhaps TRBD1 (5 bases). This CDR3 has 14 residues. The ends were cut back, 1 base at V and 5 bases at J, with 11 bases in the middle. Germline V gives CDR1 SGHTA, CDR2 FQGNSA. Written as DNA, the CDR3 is TGTGCCAGCAGCTTAGGGGGGGGATGGACTGAAGCTTTCTTT. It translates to CASSLGGGWTEAFF.

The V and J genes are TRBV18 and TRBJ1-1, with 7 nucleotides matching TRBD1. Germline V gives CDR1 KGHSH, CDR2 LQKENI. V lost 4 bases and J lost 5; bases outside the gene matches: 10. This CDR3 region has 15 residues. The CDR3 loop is CASSLDRDRWTEAFF. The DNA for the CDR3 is TGTGCCAGCTCACTAGACAGGGATAGGTGGACTGAAGCTTTCTTT.

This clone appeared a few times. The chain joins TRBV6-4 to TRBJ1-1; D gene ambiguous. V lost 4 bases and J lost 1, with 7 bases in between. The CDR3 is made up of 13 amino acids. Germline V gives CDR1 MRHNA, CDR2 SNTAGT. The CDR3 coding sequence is TGTGCCAGCAGTGCCGAGAGGAACACTGAAGCTTTCTTT. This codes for CASSAERNTEAFF.

The CDR3 bases are TGTGCCAGCAGCTTGGGGGCGGGAGGGCTTCAAGAGACCCAGTACTTC. Amino acid sequence: CASSLGAGGLQETQYF. This rearrangement joins TRBV5-5 to TRBJ2-5; 9 bases fit TRBD2. The CDR3 is 16 residues long. V lost 0 bases, J lost 2 bases, and 5 bases stayed unmatched. Per germline, CDR1 SGHKS and CDR2 YYEKEE (reference sequence). The entire variable domain, with the rest obtained from reference TRBV5-5 and TRBJ2-5, is as follows: DAGVTQSPTHLIKTRGQQVTLRCSPISGHKSVSWYQQVLGQGPQFIFQYYEKEERGRGNFPDRFSARQFPNYSSELNVNALLLGDSALYLCASSLGAGGLQETQYFGPGTRLLVL.

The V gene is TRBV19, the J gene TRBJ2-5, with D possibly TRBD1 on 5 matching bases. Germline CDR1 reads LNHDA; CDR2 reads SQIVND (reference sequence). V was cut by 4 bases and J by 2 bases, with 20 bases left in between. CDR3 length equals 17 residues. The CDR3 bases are TGTGCCAGTAGTACCCCCGGTGGGGCACCGAGACAAGAGACCCAGTACTTC. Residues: CASSTPGGAPRQETQYF.

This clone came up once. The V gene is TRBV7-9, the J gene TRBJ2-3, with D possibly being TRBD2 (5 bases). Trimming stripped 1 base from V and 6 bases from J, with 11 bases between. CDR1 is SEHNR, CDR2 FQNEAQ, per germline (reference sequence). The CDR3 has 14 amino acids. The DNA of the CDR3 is TGTGCCAGCAGCTTAGGGGGAGCAGCCGATACGCAGTATTTT. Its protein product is CASSLGGAADTQYF.

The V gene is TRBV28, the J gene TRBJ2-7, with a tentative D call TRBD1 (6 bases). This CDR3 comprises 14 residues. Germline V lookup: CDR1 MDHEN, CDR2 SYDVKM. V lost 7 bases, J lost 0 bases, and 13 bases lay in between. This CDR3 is CASIRDRSSYEQYF. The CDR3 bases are TGTGCCAGCATACGCGACAGGAGCTCCTACGAGCAGTACTTC.

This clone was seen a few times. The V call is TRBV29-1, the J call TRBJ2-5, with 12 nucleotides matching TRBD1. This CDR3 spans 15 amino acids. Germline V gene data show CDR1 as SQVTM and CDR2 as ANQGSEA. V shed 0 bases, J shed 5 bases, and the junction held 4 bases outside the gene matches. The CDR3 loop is CSVEEGTGGAETQYF. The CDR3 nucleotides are TGCAGCGTTGAAGAAGGGACAGGGGGCGCGGAGACCCAGTACTTC. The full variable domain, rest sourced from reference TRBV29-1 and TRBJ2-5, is SAVISQKPSRDICQRGTSLTIQCQVDSQVTMMFWYRQQPGQSLTLIATANQGSEATYESGFVIDKFPISRPNLTFSTLTVSNMSPEDSSIYLCSVEEGTGGAETQYFGPGTRLLVL.

In DNA form, the CDR3 reads TGTGCCAGCAGTTCTACCGACAGGGGCCCTTTTTACGAGCAGTACTTC. Its protein is CASSSTDRGPFYEQYF. The chain joins TRBV6-6 to TRBJ2-7; 8 nucleotides match TRBD1. CDR1 and CDR2 from the germline V gene are MNHNY and SVGAGI (reference sequence). CDR3 length: 16 residues. Trimming at V came to 4 bases and at J to 4 bases, leaving 12 bases not matched to a gene.

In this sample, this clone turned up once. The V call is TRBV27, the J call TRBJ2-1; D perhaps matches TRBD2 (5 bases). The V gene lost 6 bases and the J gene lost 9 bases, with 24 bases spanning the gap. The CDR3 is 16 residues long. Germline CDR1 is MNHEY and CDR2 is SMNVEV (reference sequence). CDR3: CASSFRAIAREGEQFF. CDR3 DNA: TGTGCCAGCAGCTTCCGGGCTATTGCCCGTGAGGGTGAGCAGTTCTTC.

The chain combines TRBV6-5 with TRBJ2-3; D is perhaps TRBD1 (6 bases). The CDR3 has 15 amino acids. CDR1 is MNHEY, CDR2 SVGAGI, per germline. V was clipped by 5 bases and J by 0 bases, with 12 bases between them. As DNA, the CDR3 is TGTGCCAGCAGTCCTGGGGGCGGGAGCACAGATACGCAGTATTTT. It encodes CASSPGGGSTDTQYF.

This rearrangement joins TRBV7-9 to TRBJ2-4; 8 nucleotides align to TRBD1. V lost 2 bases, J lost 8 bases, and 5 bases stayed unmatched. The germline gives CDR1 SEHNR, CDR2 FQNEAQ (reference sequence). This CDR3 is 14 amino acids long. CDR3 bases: TGTGCCAGCAGCTTACAGGGGGCGTTTGACATTCAGTACTTC. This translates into CASSLQGAFDIQYF.

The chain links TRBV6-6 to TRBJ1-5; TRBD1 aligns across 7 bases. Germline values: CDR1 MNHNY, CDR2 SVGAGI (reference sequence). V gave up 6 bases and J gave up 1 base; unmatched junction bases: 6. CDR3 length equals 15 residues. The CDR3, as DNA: TGTGCCAGCAGCAGGACAGGTACCAGCAATCAGCCCCAGCATTTT. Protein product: CASSRTGTSNQPQHF.

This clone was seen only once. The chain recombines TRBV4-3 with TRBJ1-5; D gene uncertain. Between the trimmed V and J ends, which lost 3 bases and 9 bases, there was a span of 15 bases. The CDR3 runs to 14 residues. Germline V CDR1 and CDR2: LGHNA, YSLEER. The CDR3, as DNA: TGCGCCAGCAGCCAGGGGTGGGCTTCTGGGCCCCAGCATTTT. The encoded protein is CASSQGWASGPQHF.

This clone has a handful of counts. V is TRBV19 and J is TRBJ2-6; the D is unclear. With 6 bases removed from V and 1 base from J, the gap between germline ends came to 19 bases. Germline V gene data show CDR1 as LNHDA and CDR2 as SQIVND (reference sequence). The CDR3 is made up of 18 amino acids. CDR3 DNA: TGTGCCAGTAGGGAGAGCGTGGGCCAGGATTCTGGGGCCAACGTCCTGACTTTC. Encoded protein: CASRESVGQDSGANVLTF.

Here the CDR3 DNA reads TGTGCCAGCAGCTCAACAGGGAGTGCGGGCTACACCTTC. Its protein is CASSSTGSAGYTF. The chain uses TRBV7-8 and TRBJ1-2; a weak D match, TRBD1 (6 bases). The CDR3 has 13 amino acids. Germline V gives CDR1 SGHVS, CDR2 FQNEAQ. V lost 4 bases, J lost 8 bases, and 14 bases lay in between.

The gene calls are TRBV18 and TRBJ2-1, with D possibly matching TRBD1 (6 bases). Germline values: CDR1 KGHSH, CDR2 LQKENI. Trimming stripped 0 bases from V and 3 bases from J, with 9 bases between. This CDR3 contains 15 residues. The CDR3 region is CASSPPRTDYNEQFF. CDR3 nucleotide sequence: TGTGCCAGCTCACCACCCCGGACAGACTACAATGAGCAGTTCTTC.

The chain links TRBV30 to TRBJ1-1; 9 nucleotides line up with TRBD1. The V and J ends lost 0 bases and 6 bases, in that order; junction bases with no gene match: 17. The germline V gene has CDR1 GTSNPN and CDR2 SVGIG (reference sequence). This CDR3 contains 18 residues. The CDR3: CAWSVPPRRTGVHAEAFF. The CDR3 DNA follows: TGTGCCTGGAGTGTACCCCCTCGACGGACAGGGGTTCACGCTGAAGCTTTCTTT.

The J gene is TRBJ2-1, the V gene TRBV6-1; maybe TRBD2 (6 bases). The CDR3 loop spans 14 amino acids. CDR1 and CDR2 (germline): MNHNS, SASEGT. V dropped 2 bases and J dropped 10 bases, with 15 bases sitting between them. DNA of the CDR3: TGTGCCAGCAGTGAATTTGGTCGGGAGAGGGAGCAGTTCTTC. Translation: CASSEFGREREQFF.

In nucleotides, the CDR3 is TGTGCCAGCAGCACGGGACGTTTGAACACTGAAGCTTTCTTT. It specifies CASSTGRLNTEAFF. This chain links TRBV6-1 with TRBJ1-1; D may be TRBD1 (5 bases). Trimming pared 6 bases from V and 0 bases from J, leaving 11 bases between. The germline V gene has CDR1 MNHNS and CDR2 SASEGT. The CDR3 extends over 14 amino acids.

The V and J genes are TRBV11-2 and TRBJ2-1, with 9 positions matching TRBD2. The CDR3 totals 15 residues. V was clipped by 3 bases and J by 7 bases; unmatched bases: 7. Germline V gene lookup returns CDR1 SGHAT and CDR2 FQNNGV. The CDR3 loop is CASSFLASGKNEQFF. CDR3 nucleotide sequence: TGTGCCAGCAGCTTCCTCGCTAGCGGGAAAAATGAGCAGTTCTTC. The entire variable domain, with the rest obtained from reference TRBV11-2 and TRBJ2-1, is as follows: EAGVAQSPRYKIIEKRQSVAFWCNPISGHATLYWYQQILGQGPKLLIQFQNNGVVDDSQLPKDRFSAERLKGVDSTLKIQPAKLEDSAVYLCASSFLASGKNEQFFGPGTRLTVL.